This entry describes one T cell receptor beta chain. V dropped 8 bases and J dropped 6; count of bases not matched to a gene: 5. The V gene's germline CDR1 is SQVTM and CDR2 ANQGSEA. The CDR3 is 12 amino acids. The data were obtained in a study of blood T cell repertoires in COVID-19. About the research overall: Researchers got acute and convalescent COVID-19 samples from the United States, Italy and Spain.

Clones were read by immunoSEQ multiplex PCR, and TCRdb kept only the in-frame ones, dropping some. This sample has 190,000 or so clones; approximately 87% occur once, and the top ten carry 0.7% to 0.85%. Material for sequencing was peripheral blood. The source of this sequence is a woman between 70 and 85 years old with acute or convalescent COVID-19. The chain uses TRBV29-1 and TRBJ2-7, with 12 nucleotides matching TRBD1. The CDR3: CSTGQGAGEQYF. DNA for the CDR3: TGCAGCACGGGACAGGGGGCAGGCGAGCAGTACTTC.